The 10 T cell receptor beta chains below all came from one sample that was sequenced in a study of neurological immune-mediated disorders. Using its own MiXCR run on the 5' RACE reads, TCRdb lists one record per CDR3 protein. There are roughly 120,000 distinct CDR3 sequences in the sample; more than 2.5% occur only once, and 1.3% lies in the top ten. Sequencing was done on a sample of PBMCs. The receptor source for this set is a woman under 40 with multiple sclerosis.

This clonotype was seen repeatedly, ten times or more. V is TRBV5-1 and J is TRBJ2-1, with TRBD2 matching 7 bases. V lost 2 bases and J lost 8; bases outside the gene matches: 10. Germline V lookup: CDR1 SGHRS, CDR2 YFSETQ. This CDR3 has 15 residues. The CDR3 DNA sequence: TGCGCCAGCAGCTTCCAGCGGGATATGGTAGATGAGCAGTTCTTC. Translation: CASSFQRDMVDEQFF.

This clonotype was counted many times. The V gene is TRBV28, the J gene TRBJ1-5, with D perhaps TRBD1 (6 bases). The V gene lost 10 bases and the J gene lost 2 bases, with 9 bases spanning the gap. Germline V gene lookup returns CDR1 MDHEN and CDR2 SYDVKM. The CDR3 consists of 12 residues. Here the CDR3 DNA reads TGTGCCACAAGACAGGGCAATCAGCCCCAGCATTTT. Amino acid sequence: CATRQGNQPQHF.

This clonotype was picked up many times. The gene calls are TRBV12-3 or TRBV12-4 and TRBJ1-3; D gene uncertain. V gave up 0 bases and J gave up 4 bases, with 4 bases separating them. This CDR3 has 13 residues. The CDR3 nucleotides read TGTGCCAGCAGTTTAGCGTCCGGAAACACCATATATTTT. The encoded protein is CASSLASGNTIYF.

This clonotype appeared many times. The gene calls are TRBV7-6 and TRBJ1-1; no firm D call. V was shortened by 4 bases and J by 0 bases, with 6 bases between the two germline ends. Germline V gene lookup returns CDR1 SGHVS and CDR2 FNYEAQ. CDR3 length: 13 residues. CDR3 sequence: CASSWEMNTEAFF. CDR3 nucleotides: TGTGCCAGCAGCTGGGAGATGAACACTGAAGCTTTCTTT.

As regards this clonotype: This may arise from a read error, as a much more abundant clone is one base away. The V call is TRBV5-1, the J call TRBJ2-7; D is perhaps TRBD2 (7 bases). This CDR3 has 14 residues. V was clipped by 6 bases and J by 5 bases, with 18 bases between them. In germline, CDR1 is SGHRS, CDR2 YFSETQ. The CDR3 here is CASTLWGGVNEQYF. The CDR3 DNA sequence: TGCGCCAGCACCCTGTGGGGGGGCGTAAACGAGCAGTACTTC.

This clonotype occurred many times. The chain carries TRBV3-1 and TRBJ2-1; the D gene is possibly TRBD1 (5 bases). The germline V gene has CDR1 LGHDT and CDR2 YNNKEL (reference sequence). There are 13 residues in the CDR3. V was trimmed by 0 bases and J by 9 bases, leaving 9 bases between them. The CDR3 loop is CASSQDKRGEQFF. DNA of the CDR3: TGTGCCAGCAGCCAAGATAAAAGGGGTGAGCAGTTCTTC.

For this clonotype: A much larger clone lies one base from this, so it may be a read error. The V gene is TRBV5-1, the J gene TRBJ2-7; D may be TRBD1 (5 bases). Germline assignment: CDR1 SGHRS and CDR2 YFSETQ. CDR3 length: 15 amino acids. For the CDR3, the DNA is TGCGCCAACAGCCCGGGTGGTGGGGCTTGGGACGAGCAGTACTTC. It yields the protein CANSPGGGAWDEQYF.

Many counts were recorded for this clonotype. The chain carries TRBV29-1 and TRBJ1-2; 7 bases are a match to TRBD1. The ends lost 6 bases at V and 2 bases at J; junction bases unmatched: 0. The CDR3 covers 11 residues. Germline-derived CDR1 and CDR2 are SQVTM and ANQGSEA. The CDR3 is CSVTGNYGYTF. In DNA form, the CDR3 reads TGCAGCGTGACAGGGAACTATGGCTACACCTTC.

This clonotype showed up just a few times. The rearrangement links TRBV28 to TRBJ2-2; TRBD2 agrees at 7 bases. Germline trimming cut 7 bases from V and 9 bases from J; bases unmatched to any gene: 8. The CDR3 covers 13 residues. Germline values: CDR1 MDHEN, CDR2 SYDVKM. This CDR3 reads CASTEGGDRELFF. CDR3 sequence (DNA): TGTGCCAGCACCGAGGGAGGGGATCGGGAGCTGTTTTTT.

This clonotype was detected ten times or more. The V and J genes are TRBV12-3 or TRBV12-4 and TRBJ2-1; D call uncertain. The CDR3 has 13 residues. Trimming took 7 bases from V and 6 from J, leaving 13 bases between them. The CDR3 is CASIPRSGNEQFF. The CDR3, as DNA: TGTGCCAGCATCCCTCGGTCGGGCAATGAGCAGTTCTTC.